This T cell receptor (beta chain) is drawn from a study of vaccination and CD4 T cells after COVID-19 (dated by TCRdb to between 2021 and 2022). With respect to the entire study: Every convalescent patient had a positive nasal swab PCR test for SARS-CoV-2, with mild disease in 9 or 10 patients and severe disease in one. In the convalescent cohort there were six males and four females, among whom were two Hispanic individuals, seven Caucasians, two Asians and one multiracial person. Post-COVID blood samples from convalescent patients were collected a median of approximately 100 days after diagnosis, with a range of 35 to 161 days. Participants got two doses of the Pfizer-BioNTech BNT162b2 vaccine (n=8) or two doses of the Moderna mRNA-1273 vaccine (n=2). Culture stimuli were overlapping spike peptide pools from SARS-CoV-2 and from the common cold coronaviruses HCoV-NL63, HCoV-OC43 and HCoV-229E. Post-vaccine blood samples were taken a median of about 77 days after the second vaccine dose, with a range of about 13 to 250 days. The spike-specific CD4+ TCR repertoire was compared before and after mRNA vaccination in approximately ten COVID-19 convalescent patients and several infection-naive healthy vaccine recipients. As controls, cultures received a CEFX viral epitope pool (the positive control), an HIV-1 Nef peptide pool (the negative control), or no peptide at all.

The paper's findings and limits, for the study overall: The number of convalescent patients in the study was relatively small, and the study did not examine early timepoints following natural infection. In convalescent patients, a median 86.3% of post-vaccine SARS-CoV-2-reactive clones were detected only after vaccination, and vaccine-specific priming was suggested by this finding. An increase in the median number of SARS-CoV-2-reactive clonotypes from 21 after infection to some 38 after vaccination was observed, but the change was not found to be significant. Of the vaccine-specific clones found in convalescent patients, nearly all (304 of 307) were mono-reactive for SARS-CoV-2 spike instead of being cross-reactive with common cold coronaviruses.

The sample's treatment or condition, from its label and the paper: roughly 10-day PBMC culture with coronavirus spike peptide pools or control peptides (ViraFEST assay). The study used the ViraFEST assay, which expanded antigen-specific T cells with peptide pools and then identified expanded clonotypes by TCR sequencing. The convalescent patients' positive SARS-CoV-2 PCR tests were from March to December 2020, which was before the Alpha, Beta and Delta variants emerged in the United States. Each well held millions of PBMCs cultured with roughly 10 ug/ml peptide pools in IMDM containing roughly 5% human AB serum and roughly 9 IU/ml IL-2. On days 3 and 7, half of the culture medium was replaced with fresh IL-2-containing medium. After 10 days of culture, CD4+ T cells were isolated by negative selection with the EasySep CD4+ T cell isolation kit. Ficoll-Paque Plus gradient centrifugation was used to isolate PBMCs from whole blood, and the isolated PBMCs were then either used fresh or cryopreserved at -140C. In general, triplicate wells were set up for every culture condition.

This clonotype was detected only a few times. Its antigen remains undetermined. No base quality information exists; no much larger clone differs at one position. The library was obtained by PCR. TCR sequencing of DNA from cultured CD4+ T cells used the Oncomine TCR Beta short-read assay at the Johns Hopkins FTIC core. The QIAamp micro DNA kit was used to extract genomic DNA from the cultured CD4+ T cells. The Oncomine TCR Beta libraries from cultured CD4+ T cells were pooled using unique dual indexes and then sequenced on an Illumina iSeq 100. Regarding the original processing steps: Non-productive sequences were removed, and CDR3s not starting with C, not ending with F or W, or shorter than 7 amino acids were discarded. Antigen-specific clonotypes were identified with the MANAFEST web application by comparing peptide-stimulated wells with reference and other culture wells. Positive clones required FDR below 0.05, an odds ratio above 5, and productive frequency above 0.1% in at least two of three replicate wells. A clonotype was classed as cross-reactive if the clonotype showed significant expansion both in SARS-CoV-2 spike wells and in at least one common cold coronavirus spike condition. Using R version 3.6.1, CDR3 homology was evaluated through Levenshtein distances (stringdist) along with unrooted phylogenetic trees (ape). The public sequencing data were trimmed at Q25 with fastp and processed into clonotypes with MiXCR by TCRdb, which kept only in-frame beta chains. Identical CDR3 protein sequences are pooled into one entry, listed with their most common genes and DNA. The V and J calls and clone size come from TCRdb's table, not from the authors' own analysis. The sample profile shows about 7,600 distinct CDR3 sequences; approximately 20% of them were found once. 9.1% of the sample is taken by the ten largest.

V is trimmed back by 4 bases and J by 4 bases, and the junction contains 6 bases that no gene match accounts for. CDR1 and CDR2, looked up from the germline V gene, are SGHRS and YFSETQ. The CDR3 numbers 15 residues from cysteine through phenylalanine. Only the CDR3 DNA stays, 45 bases, in frame from base 1. This material consisted of CD4+ T cells from blood, cultured in vitro, taken after SARS-CoV-2 vaccination. The chain was built from TRBV5-1 and TRBJ1-5, and 9 bases in between align with TRBD1. This sequence was found in a human donor who had recovered from COVID-19. The CDR3 reads CASSEQGARNQPQHF. In nucleotides, the sequence is TGCGCCAGCAGCGAACAGGGGGCTCGGAATCAGCCCCAGCATTTT.